A single sample is the source of the 21 T cell receptor beta chains below, sequenced in a study of blood T cell repertoires in COVID-19. Measured with immunoSEQ multiplex PCR; TCRdb has only the in-frame clones, and not every one. The table records about 260,000 clones, around 90% of them present only once. The sequenced sample was peripheral blood. Receptor source: a woman aged 40 to 55 with acute or convalescent COVID-19.

About this clone itself: The identical CDR3 is also encoded by other nucleotide sequences in the sample. The chain joins TRBV9 to TRBJ2-2; D perhaps matches TRBD1 (5 bases). V lost 2 bases to trimming and J lost 1 base, with 9 bases between them. The CDR3 consists of 15 residues. Germline V CDR1 and CDR2: SGDLS, YYNGEE. In DNA, the CDR3 is TGTGCCAGCAGCGTGGGGCCAGGGAACACCGGGGAGCTGTTTTTT. Translating gives CASSVGPGNTGELFF.

Only a few counts were recorded for this clone. The chain employs TRBV27 and TRBJ1-5; no clear D gene. Trimming took off 0 bases at V and 7 bases at J, with 7 bases between the two ends. The CDR3 has 13 amino acids. CDR1 and CDR2 from the germline V gene are MNHEY and SMNVEV (reference sequence). DNA of the CDR3: TGTGCCAGCAGTTTATCTGGGAGGCAGCCCCAGCATTTT. Translating gives CASSLSGRQPQHF.

For the CDR3, the DNA is TGTGCCAGCAGTGAAAGTCCTTCGCCAGGGGGCTATGGCTACACCTTC. It is translated as CASSESPSPGGYGYTF. The rearrangement joins TRBV2 to TRBJ1-2, with 7 bases fitting TRBD1. The junction had 10 bases not matched to a gene; V was cut back by 2 bases and J by 4 bases. Germline assignment: CDR1 SNHLY and CDR2 FYNNEI. The CDR3 covers 16 residues.

The V gene is TRBV3-1 (or the pseudogene TRBV3-2), the J gene TRBJ1-1; D remains unclear. The V gene lost 1 base and the J gene lost 6 bases, with 6 bases spanning the gap. CDR1 LGHDT and CDR2 YNNKEL come from the germline V gene (reference sequence). CDR3 length: 12 amino acids. CDR3 in amino acids: CASSQATAEAFF. CDR3 DNA: TGTGCCAGCAGCCAAGCTACAGCTGAAGCTTTCTTT.

The chain recombines TRBV2 with TRBJ1-1; D perhaps matches TRBD1 (6 bases). CDR1 is SNHLY and CDR2 is FYNNEI in the germline V gene. With 6 bases removed from V and 2 bases from J, the gap between germline ends came to 19 bases. This CDR3 has 16 residues. CDR3 loop: CASSDLRGTLNTEAFF. The CDR3 DNA sequence: TGTGCCAGCAGCGACCTGAGGGGGACCCTTAACACTGAAGCTTTCTTT.

The V and J genes are TRBV7-2 and TRBJ2-2; 10 nucleotides agree with TRBD2. This CDR3 is 18 amino acids long. CDR1 is SGHTA and CDR2 is FQGNSA in the germline V gene. The junction had 11 bases not matched to a gene; V was cut back by 4 bases and J by 3 bases. CDR3 nucleotide sequence: TGTGCCAGCAGCTACGAGACTTTACTAGCGGGGTACACCGGGGAGCTGTTTTTT. Its protein is CASSYETLLAGYTGELFF.

V usage is TRBV5-6 and J usage is TRBJ1-2; no clear D gene. CDR1 SGHDT and CDR2 YYEEEE come from the germline V gene. The CDR3 runs to 12 residues. The ends were cut back, 4 bases at V and 5 bases at J, with 9 bases in the middle. CDR3 DNA sequence: TGTGCCAGCAGCCGTAGTTCTTATGGCTACACCTTC. It codes for CASSRSSYGYTF.

The J gene is TRBJ1-6, the V gene TRBV6-5; the D is unclear. There are 12 residues in the CDR3. Deletions cut 2 bases from V and 8 bases from J, with 4 bases between. Per germline, CDR1 MNHEY and CDR2 SVGAGI. The CDR3 sequence is CASSYGHSPLHF. CDR3 sequence (DNA): TGTGCCAGCAGTTACGGGCATTCACCCCTCCACTTT.

The genes are TRBV2 and TRBJ1-6; the D gene is possibly TRBD1 (5 bases). Deletions cut 0 bases from V and 7 bases from J, with 7 bases between. This CDR3 contains 14 residues. Germline CDR1 reads SNHLY; CDR2 reads FYNNEI. The chain's CDR3 is CASSEARQNSPLHF. CDR3 bases: TGTGCCAGCAGTGAAGCTCGACAGAATTCACCCCTCCACTTT.

The chain has TRBV19 and TRBJ1-1; D perhaps matches TRBD1 (6 bases). Germline-derived CDR1 and CDR2 are LNHDA and SQIVND (reference sequence). Trimming removed 6 bases from V and 1 base from J, with 12 bases in between. This CDR3 has 14 residues. CDR3 in DNA: TGTGCCAGTAGCTACAGGGTTTGGAACACTGAAGCTTTCTTT. Its translation: CASSYRVWNTEAFF.

This chain uses TRBV6-6 with TRBJ1-2; 10 bases fit TRBD1. This CDR3 contains 15 residues. The germline gives CDR1 MNHNY, CDR2 SVGAGI (reference sequence). V lost 4 bases, J lost 4 bases, and 6 bases stayed unmatched. In nucleotides, the CDR3 is TGTGCCAGCAGTTCCCCGACAGGGGGCGCCTATGGCTACACCTTC. Protein: CASSSPTGGAYGYTF.

The V call is TRBV9, the J call TRBJ1-2; no clear D. The CDR3 has 13 residues. Germline V gene sequence: CDR1 SGDLS, CDR2 YYNGEE. Trimming removed 4 bases from V and 7 bases from J, with 14 bases in between. This chain's CDR3 is CASSPSPGGGYTF. CDR3 in DNA: TGTGCCAGCAGCCCGTCGCCGGGAGGTGGCTACACCTTC.

A remark on this clone: This sample includes further DNA sequences coding for the same CDR3. The rearrangement links TRBV18 to TRBJ1-1, with a tentative D call TRBD1 (5 bases). This CDR3 comprises 13 residues. In germline, CDR1 is KGHSH, CDR2 LQKENI. V lost 4 bases, J lost 1 base, and 7 bases lay in between. The CDR3 here is CASSRTGNTEAFF. The DNA of the CDR3 is TGTGCCAGCTCACGTACAGGGAACACTGAAGCTTTCTTT. The full variable domain, its missing parts supplied by reference TRBV18 and TRBJ1-1, is NAGVMQNPRHLVRRRGQEARLRCSPMKGHSHVYWYRQLPEEGLKFMVYLQKENIIDESGMPKERFSAEFPKEGPSILRIQQVVRGDSAAYFCASSRTGNTEAFFGQGTRLTVV.

The chain links TRBV12-5 to TRBJ2-1; TRBD2 agrees at 8 bases. In germline, CDR1 is LGHNT, CDR2 FRNRAP. The ends lost 0 bases at V and 8 bases at J; junction bases unmatched: 12. This CDR3 region has 17 residues. CDR3 loop: CASGLVLAGGLRDEQFF. In DNA form, the CDR3 reads TGTGCTAGTGGTTTGGTACTGGCGGGGGGTCTACGCGATGAGCAGTTCTTC. The whole variable domain, filled in from reference TRBV12-5 and TRBJ2-1, reads DARVTQTPRHKVTEMGQEVTMRCQPILGHNTVFWYRQTMMQGLELLAYFRNRAPLDDSGMPKDRFSAEMPDATLATLKIQPSEPRDSAVYFCASGLVLAGGLRDEQFFGPGTRLTVL.

This chain connects TRBV12-3 or TRBV12-4 to TRBJ1-2; TRBD1 matches 7 bases. V was clipped by 3 bases and J by 8 bases; unmatched bases: 6. The CDR3 has 13 amino acids. The CDR3, as DNA: TGTGCCAGCAGTTTCGTGACAGGGACGGGCTACACCTTC. Its translation: CASSFVTGTGYTF.

The V call is TRBV7-8, the J call TRBJ2-6; TRBD2 agrees at 10 bases. V was pared by 1 base and J by 3 bases, with 9 bases of the junction left unmatched. Germline loops: CDR1 SGHVS, CDR2 FQNEAQ. The CDR3 is made up of 19 amino acids. The CDR3: CASSLESGGAGYGANVLTF. For the CDR3, the DNA is TGTGCCAGCAGCTTAGAAAGCGGGGGGGCCGGGTATGGGGCCAACGTCCTGACTTTC.

This sequence joins TRBV30 and TRBJ2-3; no definite D call. Germline assignment: CDR1 GTSNPN and CDR2 SVGIG (reference sequence). This CDR3 has 11 residues. The CDR3 loop reads CAAGFADTQYF. The CDR3 DNA sequence: TGTGCGGCCGGGTTTGCCGATACGCAGTATTTT.

The rearrangement links TRBV10-2 to TRBJ2-2, with 8 bases that match TRBD2. The CDR3 consists of 16 residues. Germline V gene data show CDR1 as WSHSY and CDR2 as SAAADI. V dropped 3 bases and J dropped 6; count of bases not matched to a gene: 9. CDR3 bases: TGCGCCAGCAGTGATGGAGGGACTAGTGTCGCCGGGGAGCTGTTTTTT. This codes for CASSDGGTSVAGELFF.

V and J are TRBV2 and TRBJ1-6, with TRBD1 identical over 10 bases. The J segment lost 1 base and the V segment lost 6 bases, leaving 9 bases of the junction unmatched. Germline CDR1 reads SNHLY; CDR2 reads FYNNEI. The CDR3 contains 18 residues. The DNA for the CDR3 is TGTGCCAGCAGGGGAGACAGGGGGCGAAGGTCCTATAATTCACCCCTCCACTTT. Translated, it gives CASRGDRGRRSYNSPLHF.

The chain has TRBV10-3 and TRBJ1-2; TRBD1 agrees at 7 bases. Germline CDR1 reads ENHRY; CDR2 reads SYGVKD. This CDR3 contains 13 residues. The J segment lost 4 bases and the V segment lost 4 bases, leaving 3 bases of the junction unmatched. The CDR3 DNA reads as TGTGCCATCAGTGTGACAGGGCCCTATGGCTACACCTTC. It specifies CAISVTGPYGYTF.

This chain uses TRBV11-3 with TRBJ2-2; D unclear. CDR1 is SGHNT, CDR2 YENEEA, per germline. The V end was cut by 4 bases, the J end by 5 bases, with 8 bases between. The CDR3 totals 13 residues. The chain's CDR3 is CASSSGLTGELFF. The CDR3 nucleotides are TGTGCCAGCAGCTCCGGTCTAACCGGGGAGCTGTTTTTT.